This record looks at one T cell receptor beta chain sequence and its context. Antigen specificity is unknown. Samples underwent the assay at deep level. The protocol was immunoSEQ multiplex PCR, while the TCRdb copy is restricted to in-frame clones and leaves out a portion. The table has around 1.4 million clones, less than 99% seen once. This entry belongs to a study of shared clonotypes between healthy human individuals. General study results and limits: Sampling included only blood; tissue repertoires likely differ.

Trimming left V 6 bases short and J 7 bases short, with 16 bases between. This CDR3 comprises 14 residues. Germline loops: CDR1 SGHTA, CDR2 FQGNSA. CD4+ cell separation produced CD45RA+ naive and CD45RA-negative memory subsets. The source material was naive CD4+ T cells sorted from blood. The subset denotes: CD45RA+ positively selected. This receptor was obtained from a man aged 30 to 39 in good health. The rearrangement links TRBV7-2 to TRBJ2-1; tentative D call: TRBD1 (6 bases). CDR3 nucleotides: TGTGCCAGCAGAGACCGTACAGGGAAGAATGAGCAGTTCTTC. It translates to CASRDRTGKNEQFF.